Given below is one T cell receptor (beta chain) in context. Its antigen is currently unknown. PCR used 60 Vbeta primers and 13 Jbeta primers. Original methodology: Approximately 12 million of roughly 81 million unique TCR beta chains were shared, per a later count. Produced via immunoSEQ multiplex PCR; TCRdb's table is partial and in-frame only. V, J and clone size are those of that table, while D and trimming were read from the DNA. This table holds roughly 100,000 clones, approximately 77% found once. This record comes from a study of cytomegalovirus exposure and HLA in healthy donors. The study, taken as a whole, reports: Presence/absence analyses took donor sequencing depth as roughly uniform. As immune exposure information, only CMV serostatus was available.

Samples came from healthy bone marrow donors. The CDR3 length is 14 residues. The junction had 1 base not matched to a gene; V was cut back by 3 bases and J by 7 bases. CDR1 and CDR2 (germline): SGHTA, FQGNSA. The sample was PBMCs. The TCR sequence derives from a woman aged 40 to 50 in good health and CMV-seronegative. The chain has TRBV7-2 and TRBJ2-7; 15 bases line up with TRBD2. CDR3: CASSFGTSGGEQYF. The CDR3 nucleotides are TGTGCCAGCAGCTTTGGGACTAGCGGGGGGGAGCAGTACTTC.